Below are 9 T cell receptor beta chains sequenced from a single sample in a study of cytomegalovirus exposure and HLA in healthy donors. Method: immunoSEQ multiplex PCR; TCRdb's copy keeps in-frame clones and lacks some. The sample carries roughly 150,000 clones, less than 90% recorded once. Sequenced sample: PBMCs. All receptors derive from a man aged 25 to 40 in good health and CMV-seropositive.

This clone was observed once. J is TRBJ1-2 and V is TRBV28; tentatively, D is TRBD1 (5 bases). The CDR3 is made up of 13 amino acids. Germline CDR1 reads MDHEN; CDR2 reads SYDVKM. Trimming shortened V by 4 bases and J by 4 bases, and 10 bases separated the two germline ends. CDR3 region: CASSSGGTYGYTF. CDR3 DNA: TGTGCCAGCAGTTCGGGGGGAACCTATGGCTACACCTTC.

The J gene is TRBJ2-5, the V gene TRBV18, with 7 bases identical to TRBD2. Per the germline V gene, CDR1 is KGHSH and CDR2 is LQKENI. V shed 6 bases, J shed 1 base, and the junction held 5 bases outside the gene matches. The CDR3 runs to 14 residues. The CDR3 protein is CASSTAGTQETQYF. In DNA, the CDR3 is TGTGCCAGCTCCACAGCGGGGACCCAAGAGACCCAGTACTTC.

The CDR3 DNA sequence: TGTGCCAGCAGGGAATTAGCTAGCACAGATACGCAGTATTTT. Protein sequence: CASRELASTDTQYF. The genes are TRBV2 and TRBJ2-3, with D unresolved. This CDR3 has 14 amino acids. Germline CDR1 reads SNHLY; CDR2 reads FYNNEI. V lost 6 bases, J lost 0 bases, and 10 bases lay in between.

The chain couples TRBV6-5 to TRBJ2-5, with D tentatively TRBD1 (5 bases). The CDR3 runs to 14 residues. Germline-derived CDR1 and CDR2 are MNHEY and SVGAGI. The V and J ends lost 2 bases and 4 bases respectively, with 11 bases between them. The CDR3 DNA is TGTGCCAGCAGTTACAAAGGACATGGAGAGACCCAGTACTTC. Amino acids: CASSYKGHGETQYF.

The chain joins TRBV15 to TRBJ1-5; a weak D match, TRBD1 (6 bases). With 1 base removed from V and 4 bases from J, the gap between germline ends came to 11 bases. The CDR3 runs 15 residues. The germline gives CDR1 LNHNV, CDR2 YYDKDF (reference sequence). CDR3 residues: CATSRGTAENQPQHF. CDR3 bases: TGTGCCACCAGCAGAGGGACAGCTGAAAATCAGCCCCAGCATTTT.

The chain recombines TRBV7-3 with TRBJ2-1; 7 bases agree with TRBD2. V was clipped by 5 bases and J by 10 bases; unmatched bases: 14. CDR3 size: 15 residues. The germline CDR1 and CDR2 sequences are SGHTA and FQGTGA. This CDR3 reads CASSQTSSYKGEQFF. CDR3 bases: TGTGCCAGCAGCCAGACTAGCTCTTACAAGGGGGAGCAGTTCTTC.

This clone came up once. This chain joins TRBV5-4 and TRBJ2-2; the match to TRBD2 covers 10 bases. CDR1 is SGHNT, CDR2 YYREEE, per germline (reference sequence). Unmatched junction bases numbered 9, after V lost 6 bases and J lost 4 bases. The CDR3 extends over 16 amino acids. CDR3: CASNPSAGGLTGELFF. CDR3 DNA: TGTGCCAGCAACCCCTCAGCGGGAGGGCTCACCGGGGAGCTGTTTTTT.

This clone was seen once. The CDR3 spells CASSIDGVGQPQHF. CDR3 sequence (DNA): TGTGCCAGTAGTATTGACGGGGTGGGTCAGCCCCAGCATTTT. The gene calls are TRBV19 and TRBJ1-5; unclear D gene. Germline loops: CDR1 LNHDA, CDR2 SQIVND (reference sequence). This CDR3 has 14 residues. The ends were cut back, 3 bases at V and 6 bases at J, with 12 bases in the middle.

This chain links TRBV7-9 with TRBJ1-1; D is possibly TRBD1 (5 bases). CDR1 is SEHNR, CDR2 FQNEAQ, per germline (reference sequence). Trimming took 3 bases from V and 7 from J, leaving 12 bases between them. The CDR3 sequence is 13 residues long. The CDR3, as DNA: TGTGCCAGCAGCTTCGGGGGGGATGGTGAAGCTTTCTTT. Its protein is CASSFGGDGEAFF. The entire variable domain, with the rest obtained from reference TRBV7-9 and TRBJ1-1, is as follows: DTGVSQNPRHKITKRGQNVTFRCDPISEHNRLYWYRQTLGQGPEFLTYFQNEAQLEKSRLLSDRFSAERPKGSFSTLEIQRTEQGDSAMYLCASSFGGDGEAFFGQGTRLTVV.